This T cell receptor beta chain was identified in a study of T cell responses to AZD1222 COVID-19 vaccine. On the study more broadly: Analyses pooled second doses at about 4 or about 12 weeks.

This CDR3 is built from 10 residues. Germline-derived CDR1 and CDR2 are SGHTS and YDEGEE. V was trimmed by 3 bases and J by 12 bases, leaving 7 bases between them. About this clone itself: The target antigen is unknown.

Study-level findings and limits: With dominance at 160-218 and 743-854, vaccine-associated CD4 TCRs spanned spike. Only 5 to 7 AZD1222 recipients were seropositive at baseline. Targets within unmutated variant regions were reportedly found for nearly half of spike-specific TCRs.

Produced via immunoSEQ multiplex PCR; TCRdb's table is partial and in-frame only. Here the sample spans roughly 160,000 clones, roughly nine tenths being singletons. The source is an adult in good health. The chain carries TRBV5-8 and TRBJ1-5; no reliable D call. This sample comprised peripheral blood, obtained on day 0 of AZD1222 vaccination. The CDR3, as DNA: TGTGCCAGCAGCTCCCGGCACCAGCATTTT. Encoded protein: CASSSRHQHF.